These 26 T cell receptor beta chains originate from one sample sequenced in a study of T cell clonality in common variable immunodeficiency. The assay was immunoSEQ multiplex PCR, and TCRdb's table has in-frame clones only and misses some. The table records roughly 30,000 clones without singletons, the ten largest covering under 5%. The source material was peripheral blood mononuclear cells. These receptors were collected from a person aged 18 to 70 in good health.

This clone was detected ten times or more. Read coverage stops 3 residues before the CDR3 terminus; the germline J gene supplies the remainder. The chain joins TRBV29-1 to TRBJ2-2; TRBD1 agrees at 10 bases. The CDR3 contains 13 residues. CDR1 is SQVTM and CDR2 is ANQGSEA in the germline V gene. Here the CDR3 reads CSVAGQGKEKLFF. The DNA read from the CDR3 is TGCAGCGTCGCGGGACAGGGGAAGGAAAAG.

This clone was observed at least ten times. The covered CDR3 bases are TGTGCCAGCAGCTTAAAAGCAGGAGACGGC. This sequence encodes CASSLKAGDG. Given in full, the CDR3 is CASSLKAGDGYTF. The rearrangement joins TRBV7-3 to TRBJ1-2; D call uncertain. The CDR3 is cut off 3 residues early in the read; its end comes from the germline J gene. This CDR3 has 13 residues. The germline gives CDR1 SGHTA, CDR2 FQGTGA.

Note on this clone: The observed sequence ends 3 residues before the CDR3 terminus, with the missing tail filled in from the germline J gene. The V and J genes are TRBV5-4 and TRBJ2-1; D is undetermined. The CDR3 totals 13 residues. Germline CDR1 SGHNT, CDR2 YYREEE (reference sequence). The germline V and J ends were trimmed by 3 bases and 6 bases, with 10 bases remaining between them. This chain's CDR3 is CASSSWASNEQFF. CDR3 DNA, as far as it was read: TGTGCCAGCAGCTCTTGGGCATCCAATGAG.

This clone has ten or more counts. Sequencing ends 3 residues short of the CDR3 end; the germline J gene provides the rest. This rearrangement joins TRBV10-3 to TRBJ2-3; possibly TRBD1 for D (6 bases). V was pared by 8 bases and J by 2 bases, with 8 bases between. Germline V gene data show CDR1 as ENHRY and CDR2 as SYGVKD. The CDR3 loop spans 12 amino acids. The part of the CDR3 DNA that was read is TGTGCCATCGGGGGCGACACAGATACG. The encoded protein is CAIGGDTDT. The entire CDR3 protein is CAIGGDTDTQYF.

This clone was seen repeatedly, ten times or more. The read ends 3 residues shy of where the CDR3 ends; the end is completed using the germline J gene. This chain links TRBV19 with TRBJ1-1; D not certain. The length of the CDR3 is 14 residues. V gave up 6 bases and J gave up 1 base, with 12 bases separating them. Germline V gene sequence: CDR1 LNHDA, CDR2 SQIVND (reference sequence). CDR3 sequence: CASRDWATNTEAFF. The sequenced CDR3 bases are TGTGCCAGTAGGGATTGGGCCACGAACACTGAA. Complete variable domain (other parts from reference TRBV19 and TRBJ1-1): DGGITQSPKYLFRKEGQNVTLSCEQNLNHDAMYWYRQDPGQGLRLIYYSQIVNDFQKGDIAEGYSVSREKKESFPLTVTSAQKNPTAFYLCASRDWATNTEAFFGQGTRLTVV.

This clone was recorded many times. The CDR3 end lies 3 residues beyond the end of the read and is filled in from the germline J gene. The V gene is TRBV20-1, the J gene TRBJ2-7, with 12 nucleotides matching TRBD2. The CDR3 runs to 16 residues. V lost 3 bases, J lost 0 bases, and 6 bases stayed unmatched. Looked up from germline, CDR1 is DFQATT and CDR2 is SNEGSKA (reference sequence). The CDR3 bases that were read are TGCAGTGCTAGGGCACCGACTAGCGGGGGCTCCTACGAG. Its protein product is CSARAPTSGGSYE. The whole CDR3 region reads CSARAPTSGGSYEQYF.

A few counts support this clone. The DNA ends 3 residues before the CDR3 does, and the rest of the CDR3 is filled in from the germline J gene. This chain uses TRBV5-6 with TRBJ2-7; TRBD1 matches 7 bases. The CDR3 totals 14 residues. Germline V CDR1 and CDR2: SGHDT, YYEEEE. Trimming took 2 bases from V and 3 from J; bases not matched to a gene: 5. The sequenced CDR3 bases are TGTGCCAGCAGCTTCGGGACAGAGCTCTACGAG. Translated, it gives CASSFGTELYE. The complete CDR3 sequence is CASSFGTELYEQYF.

At least ten counts were recorded for this clone. Read data end 3 residues before the CDR3 end; the end is taken from the germline J gene. V and J are TRBV5-6 and TRBJ1-1; no clear D. CDR3 length: 15 residues. From germline, CDR1 is SGHDT and CDR2 YYEEEE. V lost 3 bases to trimming and J lost 0 bases, with 12 bases between them. Here the CDR3 reads CASSWPTGVNTEAFF. The CDR3 DNA, read in part, is TGTGCCAGCAGCTGGCCCACCGGGGTGAACACTGAA.

This clone was counted ten times or more. The sequence runs out 3 residues before the end of the CDR3; the remainder is reconstructed from the germline J gene. V and J are TRBV20-1 and TRBJ1-5; TRBD1 is a possible D gene (6 bases). Trimming shortened V by 6 bases and J by 7 bases, and 25 bases separated the two germline ends. Germline V gene lookup returns CDR1 DFQATT and CDR2 SNEGSKA (reference sequence). This CDR3 is built from 16 residues. The CDR3 bases that were read are TGCAGTGCCAGGAGGCCTCGGTCAGGGGAGGGCCAGCCC. Residues: CSARRPRSGEGQP. The entire CDR3 reads CSARRPRSGEGQPQHF.

This clone was detected many times. Read coverage stops 3 residues before the CDR3 terminus; the germline J gene supplies the remainder. The V gene is TRBV5-4, the J gene TRBJ2-3; TRBD2 might be the D (5 bases). CDR3 length: 14 amino acids. CDR1 SGHNT and CDR2 YYREEE come from the germline V gene (reference sequence). The CDR3 DNA, read in part, is TGTGCCAGCAGCGCTAAACTAGGCGGAGAGACG. The encoded protein is CASSAKLGGET. The whole CDR3 region reads CASSAKLGGETQYF.

This clone occurred a few times. Coverage ceases 3 residues before the CDR3 finishes, and the germline J gene fills in the end. The genes are TRBV7-9 and TRBJ2-5; possibly TRBD1 for D (5 bases). The CDR3 totals 14 residues. CDR1 and CDR2 (germline): SEHNR, FQNEAQ (reference sequence). Trimming removed 0 bases at V and 5 bases at J, with 10 bases between. The CDR3 here is CASSLARVGETQYF. The covered CDR3 bases are TGTGCCAGCAGCTTAGCCAGGGTCGGGGAGACC.

This clone has a count of ten or more. Coverage ceases 3 residues before the CDR3 finishes, and the germline J gene fills in the end. V is TRBV7-9 and J is TRBJ2-1; D is possibly TRBD2 (6 bases). Germline CDR1 reads SEHNR; CDR2 reads FQNEAQ (reference sequence). This CDR3 is 14 amino acids long. Trimming pared 3 bases from V and 8 bases from J, leaving 14 bases between. The CDR3 protein is CASSFGGNADEQFF. CDR3 DNA (partial): TGTGCCAGCAGCTTTGGCGGGAATGCGGATGAG.

This clone was recorded at least ten times. The read finishes 3 residues shy of the CDR3 end, and the germline J gene is used to complete it. The rearrangement uses TRBV19 and TRBJ1-4, with D perhaps TRBD1 (6 bases). CDR1 and CDR2 (germline): LNHDA, SQIVND (reference sequence). Between the trimmed V and J ends, which lost 6 bases and 6 bases, there was a span of 14 bases. The CDR3 covers 14 residues. CDR3: CASSQGSGYEKLFF. Partial CDR3 DNA: TGTGCCAGTAGCCAGGGGTCGGGGTATGAAAAA. Using reference TRBV19 and TRBJ1-4 for the parts outside the CDR3, the full variable domain is DGGITQSPKYLFRKEGQNVTLSCEQNLNHDAMYWYRQDPGQGLRLIYYSQIVNDFQKGDIAEGYSVSREKKESFPLTVTSAQKNPTAFYLCASSQGSGYEKLFFGSGTQLSVL.

As concerns this clone: The read gets to within 3 residues of the CDR3 end, and the germline J gene fills in the rest. The chain recombines TRBV7-2 with TRBJ2-2, with D tentatively TRBD2 (6 bases). The CDR3 sequence is 14 residues long. Germline V gene sequence: CDR1 SGHTA, CDR2 FQGNSA. CDR3 DNA (partial): TGTGCCAGCAGCTTCCCGGGACTTAATGAAAAG. This codes for CASSFPGLNEK. The whole CDR3 protein is CASSFPGLNEKLFF.

This clone was observed at least ten times. The sequence runs out 3 residues before the end of the CDR3; the remainder is reconstructed from the germline J gene. V gene TRBV7-9 combines with J gene TRBJ1-2, with 10 bases lining up with TRBD1. The CDR3 totals 14 residues. Germline CDR1 reads SEHNR; CDR2 reads FQNEAQ (reference sequence). CDR3: CASSRSGTGDGYTF. The sequenced part of the CDR3 DNA is TGTGCCAGCAGCAGGTCCGGGACAGGGGACGGC.

This clone was counted many times. The CDR3 goes on 3 residues after the read ends, and that part is filled in from the germline J gene. V gene TRBV5-1 combines with J gene TRBJ1-1; 10 bases map to TRBD1. The CDR3 is made up of 15 amino acids. The ends lost 0 bases at V and 6 bases at J; junction bases unmatched: 5. CDR1 is SGHRS and CDR2 is YFSETQ in the germline V gene. CDR3 loop: CASSLAGTGDAEAFF. Incomplete CDR3 DNA: TGCGCCAGCAGCTTGGCCGGGACAGGGGACGCTGAA.

This clone was observed at least ten times. From the germline J gene comes the end of the CDR3, since the read stops 3 residues before it. Within the sample, other DNA sequences also encode this same CDR3. The rearrangement uses TRBV30 and TRBJ1-3; 8 nucleotides agree with TRBD1. This CDR3 comprises 15 residues. CDR1 is GTSNPN, CDR2 SVGIG, per germline (reference sequence). The V and J ends lost 5 bases and 4 bases, in that order; junction bases with no gene match: 10. The CDR3 sequence is CAWGKGQGQGNTIYF. The CDR3 bases that were read are TGTGCCTGGGGGAAAGGACAGGGTCAAGGAAACACC.

This clone was detected many times. The CDR3 end is not reached by the read, which stops 3 residues before it; the germline J gene fills it in. The chain joins TRBV18 to TRBJ1-5, with 10 bases lining up with TRBD1. CDR1 and CDR2 (germline): KGHSH, LQKENI. This CDR3 is built from 15 residues. V was pared by 4 bases and J by 1 base, with 1 base of the junction left unmatched. The CDR3 bases that were read are TGTGCCAGCTCACGGGACAGGGGAAGCAATCAGCCC. Amino acid sequence: CASSRDRGSNQP. The complete CDR3 protein is CASSRDRGSNQPQHF.

Many counts were recorded for this clone. Sequencing ends 3 residues short of the CDR3 end; the germline J gene provides the rest. The rearrangement joins TRBV5-1 to TRBJ1-2; TRBD1 aligns across 11 bases. Germline V CDR1 and CDR2: SGHRS, YFSETQ. This CDR3 spans 15 amino acids. The CDR3: CASSAGQGDGFSYTF. Incomplete CDR3 DNA: TGCGCCAGCAGCGCGGGACAGGGGGACGGGTTTAGC.

This clone was counted ten times or more. The read terminates 3 residues before the CDR3 end, so the remaining end is supplied by the germline J gene. The chain combines TRBV20-1 with TRBJ1-1; 7 bases agree with TRBD1. Germline V CDR1 and CDR2: DFQATT, SNEGSKA (reference sequence). With V trimmed by 0 bases and J by 3 bases, 13 bases remained unmatched. The CDR3 consists of 17 residues. The sequenced CDR3 bases are TGCAGTGCTAGAGATCTCTCCACAGGGGATGTAGACACTGAA. Translation gives CSARDLSTGDVDTE. The complete CDR3 protein is CSARDLSTGDVDTEAFF.

In its sample, this clone was seen many times. The CDR3 extends 3 residues past the end of the read, so its final part is completed from the germline J gene. This chain links TRBV20-1 with TRBJ1-1, with TRBD1 identical over 7 bases. The CDR3 runs 14 residues. CDR1 and CDR2 from the germline V gene are DFQATT and SNEGSKA (reference sequence). V was pared by 5 bases and J by 4 bases, with 10 bases of the junction left unmatched. Partial CDR3 DNA: TGCAGTGCTCGCATCATACAGGGGACCACTGAA. As protein: CSARIIQGTTE. The complete CDR3 reads CSARIIQGTTEAFF.

For this clone: Read sequence stops 3 residues before the CDR3 end, and the germline J gene provides the missing end. The chain combines TRBV19 with TRBJ1-1; 8 bases match TRBD1. The CDR3 extends over 14 amino acids. V gave up 3 bases and J gave up 0 bases; unmatched junction bases: 0. The germline CDR1 and CDR2 sequences are LNHDA and SQIVND (reference sequence). Here the CDR3 reads CASSMGQVNTEAFF. The CDR3 DNA, read in part, is TGTGCCAGTAGTATGGGACAGGTGAACACTGAA. The full variable domain, with the rest looked up from reference TRBV19 and TRBJ1-1, is DGGITQSPKYLFRKEGQNVTLSCEQNLNHDAMYWYRQDPGQGLRLIYYSQIVNDFQKGDIAEGYSVSREKKESFPLTVTSAQKNPTAFYLCASSMGQVNTEAFFGQGTRLTVV.

The table lists this clone with many counts. The read terminates 3 residues ahead of where the CDR3 ends, so the germline J gene completes it. The V and J genes are TRBV14 and TRBJ2-7; maybe TRBD2 (6 bases). V was pared by 4 bases and J by 3 bases, with 13 bases between. Germline V gene data show CDR1 as SGHDN and CDR2 as FVKESK. The CDR3 contains 14 residues. The CDR3 loop is CASSLRRGSYEQYF. Partial CDR3 DNA: TGTGCCAGCAGCCTGAGGAGGGGAAGCTACGAG.

This clone was recorded at least ten times. The read ends 3 residues before the CDR3 terminus; that terminus is restored from the germline J gene. V and J are TRBV5-1 and TRBJ2-5, with 8 nucleotides matching TRBD2. The junction had 6 bases not matched to a gene; V was cut back by 1 base and J by 4 bases. The germline V gene has CDR1 SGHRS and CDR2 YFSETQ. There are 15 residues in the CDR3. This CDR3 reads CASSLSRGVGETQYF. Partial CDR3 DNA: TGCGCCAGCAGCTTGTCGCGGGGGGTCGGAGAGACC.

This clone was recorded at least ten times. The CDR3 end lies 3 residues beyond the end of the read and is filled in from the germline J gene. J is TRBJ2-3 and V is TRBV6-4; TRBD2 matches at 8 bases. With V trimmed by 5 bases and J by 5 bases, 9 bases remained unmatched. Germline V gives CDR1 MRHNA, CDR2 SNTAGT. CDR3 length: 15 residues. The sequenced part of the CDR3 DNA is TGTGCCAGCAGTCCCTCCGGGACTAGTCTAGATACG. Amino acids: CASSPSGTSLDT. The CDR3 reads in full as CASSPSGTSLDTQYF.

This clone was counted at least ten times. The read halts 3 residues ahead of the CDR3 end, with the missing end drawn from the germline J gene. The gene calls are TRBV19 and TRBJ1-2, with a possible D match to TRBD1 (6 bases). The V gene's germline CDR1 is LNHDA and CDR2 SQIVND (reference sequence). V dropped 10 bases and J dropped 4 bases, with 19 bases sitting between them. The CDR3 length is 14 residues. The sequenced CDR3 bases are TGTGCCACCCGCGGACAGTCGAGCTTCTATGGC. Protein: CATRGQSSFYG. The full CDR3 protein is CATRGQSSFYGYTF.